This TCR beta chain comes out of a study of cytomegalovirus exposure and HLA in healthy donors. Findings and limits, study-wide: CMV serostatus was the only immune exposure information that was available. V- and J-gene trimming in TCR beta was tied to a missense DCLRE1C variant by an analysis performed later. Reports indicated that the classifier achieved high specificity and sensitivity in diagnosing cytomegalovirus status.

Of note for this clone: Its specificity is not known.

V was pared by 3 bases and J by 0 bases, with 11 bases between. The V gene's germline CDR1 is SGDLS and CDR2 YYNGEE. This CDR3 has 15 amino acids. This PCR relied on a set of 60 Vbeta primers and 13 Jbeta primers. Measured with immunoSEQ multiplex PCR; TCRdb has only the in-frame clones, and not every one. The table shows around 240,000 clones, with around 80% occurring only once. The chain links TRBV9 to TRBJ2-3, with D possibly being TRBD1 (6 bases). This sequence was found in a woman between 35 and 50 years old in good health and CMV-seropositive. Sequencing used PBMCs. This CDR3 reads CASSEGHLSTDTQYF. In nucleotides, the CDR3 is TGTGCCAGCAGCGAGGGACATTTAAGCACAGATACGCAGTATTTT. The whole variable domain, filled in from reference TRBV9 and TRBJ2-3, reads DSGVTQTPKHLITATGQRVTLRCSPRSGDLSVYWYQQSLDQGLQFLIQYYNGEERAKGNILERFSAQQFPDLHSELNLSSLELGDSALYFCASSEGHLSTDTQYFGPGTRLTVL.